The 3 T cell receptor beta chains presented below share a single source sample, sequenced in a study of T-cell reconstitution after alpha-beta-depleted transplantation in children. Preparation of the TCRbeta library involved a method that used unique molecular identifiers. TCRdb used MiXCR to reprocess the PCR reads, holding one entry per CDR3 protein. In the table there are a few hundred thousand distinct CDR3 sequences, roughly 23% of which are singletons. The sample consisted of PBMCs, taken before TCRalphabeta/CD19-depleted stem cell transplant. Receptor source: a girl aged 2 to 9 with Fanconi anemia, due to receive a stem cell transplant.

This clonotype has a count of ten or more. Here the CDR3 reads CSVALGTGELFF. The DNA of the CDR3 is TGCAGCGTTGCTCTCGGAACCGGGGAGCTGTTTTTT. The chain employs TRBV29-1 and TRBJ2-2; D call uncertain. The CDR3 has 12 amino acids. Germline CDR1 SQVTM, CDR2 ANQGSEA. Deletions cut 4 bases from V and 5 bases from J, with 8 bases between.

The CDR3 sequence: CSAGTGSNEQFF. CDR3 nucleotide sequence: TGCAGTGCGGGGACAGGGTCCAATGAGCAGTTCTTC. The chain has TRBV20-1 and TRBJ2-1, with TRBD1 matching over 9 bases. CDR3 length equals 12 residues. The V gene end was trimmed by 6 bases and the J gene end by 6 bases; junction bases not matched to a gene: 3. CDR1 DFQATT and CDR2 SNEGSKA come from the germline V gene (reference sequence).

This chain connects TRBV28 to TRBJ2-2; D not certain. The V end lost 4 bases, the J end lost 11 bases, and 11 bases lay between the germline ends. The CDR3 spans 12 residues. CDR1 MDHEN and CDR2 SYDVKM come from the germline V gene. CDR3 protein: CASSSNWVELFF. CDR3 sequence (DNA): TGTGCCAGCAGTTCCAACTGGGTTGAGCTGTTTTTT.